This T cell receptor beta chain emerged from a study of CD8 T cells in Susac syndrome. Study summary: Each patient with Susac syndrome, at the time of blood draw, was therapy-naive, on corticosteroids, or on intravenous immunoglobulin alone.

V was pared by 0 bases and J by 8 bases, with 9 bases between. CDR1 is SGDLS, CDR2 YYNGEE, per germline. The CDR3 extends over 13 amino acids. With random hexamers, reverse transcription was performed on roughly 0.5 to 1 ug of RNA. An immunoSEQ multiplex PCR generated amplified TCR beta CDR3 products spanning 54 Vbeta and 13 Jbeta. TCRdb itself ran the immunoSEQ multiplex PCR reads through MiXCR, one entry per CDR3 protein. The table includes tens of thousands of distinct CDR3 sequences, about 93% detected once. Both CD4+ and CD8+ T cells were negatively isolated, and TEMRA cells underwent FACS enrichment.

The clonotype was recovered from a human donor with Susac syndrome. The V call is TRBV9, the J call TRBJ2-1; no reliable D call. Sample: CD4+ T cells from PBMCs. CDR3 nucleotide sequence: TGTGCCAGCAGCGTAGGGGTGATGGATGAGCAGTTCTTC. Its translation: CASSVGVMDEQFF.